This T cell receptor beta chain derives from a study of T cell clonotyping in hematopoietic cell transplantation. Points from the study as a whole: Broader posttransplant TCR repertoire diversity was predicted by graft donor and pretransplant recipient Inverse Simpson Index values. After transplant, recipient diversity fell while pathologically expanded clonotypes grew through day 180.

About this clone: Its specificity is not known.

Samples: about 28 days before transplant, then days 30, 100 and 180 after. Sequencing was performed with immunoSEQ multiplex PCR; in TCRdb, only in-frame clones are kept and a portion is missing. The sample has 7,000 or so clones, less than 40% seen once. This CDR3 region has 15 residues. V trimming: 0 bases; J trimming: 3 bases; junction bases outside the gene matches: 5. CDR1 and CDR2 (germline): MGHRA, YSYEKL. The receptor's source is a female patient in her 60s who had an allogeneic stem cell transplant, so the T cells may come from the graft donor. Some clones in this sample may be carry-over from other donors' samples. This sequence joins TRBV4-1 and TRBJ2-7, with 7 bases matching TRBD1. The sequencing used peripheral blood mononuclear cells, collected 30 days after allogeneic stem cell transplant. The CDR3, as DNA: TGCGCCAGCAGCCAAGAAGAGACAGGGATCTACGAGCAGTACTTC. Encoded protein: CASSQEETGIYEQYF.